These 27 T cell receptor beta chains were all obtained from the same sample, sequenced in a study of OX40 agonist ivuxolimab in advanced cancers. Here immunoSEQ multiplex PCR was the method, and the copy in TCRdb shows in-frame clones only, minus some. The profile shows about 73,000 clones, approximately 90% of them singletons. Sequenced here: CD4+ or CD8+ T cells sorted from blood, sampled in a trial of the OX40 agonist ivuxolimab. The receptors stem from an adult with an advanced solid tumor such as melanoma, head and neck, liver or kidney cancer.

The J gene is TRBJ1-6, the V gene TRBV9; 9 bases align to TRBD1. CDR1 SGDLS and CDR2 YYNGEE come from the germline V gene. V shed 3 bases and J 10 bases; nucleotides not matched to a gene: 5. The CDR3 is made up of 14 amino acids. Here the CDR3 reads CASSEGQGGSPLHF. CDR3 in DNA: TGTGCCAGCAGCGAGGGACAGGGCGGATCACCCCTCCACTTT.

The chain uses TRBV6-1 and TRBJ2-7; D is perhaps TRBD1 (6 bases). CDR3 length equals 14 residues. V lost 3 bases and J 2 bases, leaving 11 bases between the germline ends. CDR1 is MNHNS and CDR2 is SASEGT in the germline V gene. CDR3 sequence: CASSEGALTYEQYF. In DNA, the CDR3 is TGTGCCAGCAGTGAGGGGGCATTAACCTACGAGCAGTACTTC.

This rearrangement joins TRBV5-4 to TRBJ2-3, with D tentatively TRBD1 (5 bases). The CDR3 totals 17 residues. The V gene lost 3 bases and the J gene lost 2 bases, with 19 bases spanning the gap. The germline CDR1 and CDR2 sequences are SGHNT and YYREEE (reference sequence). CDR3 region: CASSSVDWGGDTDTQYF. CDR3 nucleotide sequence: TGTGCCAGCAGCTCCGTCGACTGGGGCGGAGACACAGATACGCAGTATTTT.

The chain is built from TRBV27 and TRBJ2-1; TRBD2 matches 9 bases. Germline V gene lookup returns CDR1 MNHEY and CDR2 SMNVEV (reference sequence). Trimming took 5 bases from V and 8 from J; bases not matched to a gene: 7. This CDR3 region has 14 residues. The CDR3 sequence: CASSLAGRRDEQFF. The CDR3 coding sequence is TGTGCCAGCAGTCTAGCGGGAAGGAGGGATGAGCAGTTCTTC.

The V and J genes are TRBV14 and TRBJ2-3; D assignment may be TRBD1 or TRBD2 (5 bases each). Germline V lookup: CDR1 SGHDN, CDR2 FVKESK. Trimming removed 0 bases from V and 3 bases from J, with 16 bases in between. This CDR3 has 17 amino acids. The CDR3 nucleotides read TGTGCCAGCAGCCAAGAGCCCAGGGAGAAGGGAACAGATACGCAGTATTTT. Amino acids: CASSQEPREKGTDTQYF.

The chain has TRBV7-9 and TRBJ1-4; unclear D gene. V gave up 1 base and J gave up 4 bases, with 7 bases separating them. The germline CDR1 and CDR2 sequences are SEHNR and FQNEAQ (reference sequence). The CDR3 is 14 amino acids. CDR3 DNA: TGTGCCAGCAGCTTAGGCCTCGGTAATGAAAAACTGTTTTTT. Translation: CASSLGLGNEKLFF. Using reference TRBV7-9 and TRBJ1-4 for the parts outside the CDR3, the full variable domain is DTGVSQNPRHKITKRGQNVTFRCDPISEHNRLYWYRQTLGQGPEFLTYFQNEAQLEKSRLLSDRFSAERPKGSFSTLEIQRTEQGDSAMYLCASSLGLGNEKLFFGSGTQLSVL.

This clone was seen a handful of times. CDR3 region: CAIRFSLDYEQYF. In DNA form, the CDR3 reads TGTGCCATCAGATTTTCACTGGACTACGAGCAGTACTTC. The rearrangement links TRBV10-3 to TRBJ2-7; no clear D gene. This CDR3 is built from 13 residues. Germline CDR1 reads ENHRY; CDR2 reads SYGVKD. V was trimmed by 6 bases and J by 3 bases, leaving 12 bases between them.

The chain employs TRBV5-4 and TRBJ2-2; no reliable D call. CDR1 and CDR2 (germline): SGHNT, YYREEE (reference sequence). V was clipped by 1 base and J by 4 bases, with 14 bases between them. The CDR3 runs to 16 residues. CDR3 protein: CASSLRSAWGTGELFF. In nucleotides, the CDR3 is TGTGCCAGCAGCTTGAGGTCCGCTTGGGGCACCGGGGAGCTGTTTTTT.

Remarks on this clone: Other DNA variants within this sample encode the same CDR3. The V and J genes are TRBV4-1 and TRBJ2-7, with 9 positions matching TRBD1. This CDR3 comprises 14 residues. Germline CDR1 reads MGHRA; CDR2 reads YSYEKL. Trimming cost V 4 bases and J 2 bases; bases outside gene matches: 3. Here the CDR3 reads CASSLRTGAYEQYF. Here the CDR3 DNA reads TGCGCCAGCAGCCTTAGGACAGGGGCCTACGAGCAGTACTTC.

The chain recombines TRBV4-1 with TRBJ2-7; D is uncertain. Trimming took 1 base from V and 3 from J, leaving 4 bases between them. The germline CDR1 and CDR2 sequences are MGHRA and YSYEKL. There are 12 residues in the CDR3. The CDR3 nucleotides read TGCGCCAGCAGCCAAGGCCTCTACGAGCAGTACTTC. Translating it yields CASSQGLYEQYF.

The DNA of the CDR3 is TGCGCCAGCAGCCAAGAGTCAGGGGGTAACTATGGCTACACCTTC. It specifies CASSQESGGNYGYTF. V usage is TRBV4-1 and J usage is TRBJ1-2; TRBD1 agrees at 7 bases. Germline V gives CDR1 MGHRA, CDR2 YSYEKL. V was pared by 0 bases and J by 1 base, with 2 bases of the junction left unmatched. This CDR3 contains 15 residues.

This clone appeared a single time. J is TRBJ2-7 and V is TRBV6-1; D is unclear. The CDR3 is made up of 15 amino acids. The germline V gene has CDR1 MNHNS and CDR2 SASEGT. V dropped 6 bases and J dropped 4 bases, with 19 bases sitting between them. CDR3 loop: CASRKQPGPGYEQYF. The CDR3, as DNA: TGTGCCAGCAGAAAACAACCGGGTCCAGGTTACGAGCAGTACTTC.

V gene TRBV10-3 combines with J gene TRBJ2-2, with 7 bases fitting TRBD1. The CDR3 covers 14 residues. The V gene end was trimmed by 10 bases and the J gene end by 0 bases; junction bases not matched to a gene: 5. Per germline, CDR1 ENHRY and CDR2 SYGVKD. The CDR3: CATWDSANTGELFF. Written as DNA, the CDR3 is TGTGCCACCTGGGACAGCGCGAACACCGGGGAGCTGTTTTTT.

The V and J genes are TRBV2 and TRBJ2-2, with 8 bases identical to TRBD2. V lost 6 bases to trimming and J lost 2 bases; unmatched junction nucleotides: 5. The length of the CDR3 is 15 residues. CDR1 is SNHLY, CDR2 FYNNEI, per germline. CDR3 sequence reads: CASRATSANTGELFF. Written as DNA, the CDR3 is TGTGCCAGCAGAGCGACTAGCGCTAACACCGGGGAGCTGTTTTTT.

The V and J genes are TRBV28 and TRBJ2-7; weak D call: TRBD1 (6 bases). The CDR3 contains 15 residues. The germline V and J ends were trimmed by 5 bases and 0 bases, with 14 bases remaining between them. Per the germline V gene, CDR1 is MDHEN and CDR2 is SYDVKM. The CDR3 reads CASSTMGHHSYEQYF. Here the CDR3 DNA reads TGTGCCAGCAGTACGATGGGACACCACTCCTACGAGCAGTACTTC.

The rearrangement links TRBV5-1 to TRBJ1-6; TRBD1 is a possible D gene (5 bases). Trimming shortened V by 5 bases and J by 10 bases, and 10 bases separated the two germline ends. The CDR3 sequence is 12 residues long. Germline V gives CDR1 SGHRS, CDR2 YFSETQ. The CDR3 DNA sequence: TGCGCCAGCAGTGGGGGAAGCTCACCCCTCCACTTT. Its protein is CASSGGSSPLHF.

V gene TRBV5-5 combines with J gene TRBJ2-1; TRBD1 matches 7 bases. V gave up 5 bases and J gave up 9 bases; unmatched junction bases: 5. Germline CDR1 reads SGHKS; CDR2 reads YYEKEE (reference sequence). CDR3 length: 12 amino acids. The CDR3 loop reads CASRGTDTEQFF. Written as DNA, the CDR3 is TGTGCCAGCAGAGGGACAGATACTGAGCAGTTCTTC.

The J gene is TRBJ2-7, the V gene TRBV7-8; D not resolved. This CDR3 spans 13 amino acids. The V and J ends lost 2 bases and 1 base respectively, with 6 bases between them. The germline gives CDR1 SGHVS, CDR2 FQNEAQ. CDR3 loop: CASSLYLSYEQYF. The DNA of the CDR3 is TGTGCCAGCAGCTTATATTTGTCCTACGAGCAGTACTTC.

This sequence joins TRBV7-2 and TRBJ2-2, with D unresolved. Trimming stripped 1 base from V and 0 bases from J, with 6 bases between. This CDR3 has 15 residues. In germline, CDR1 is SGHTA, CDR2 FQGNSA. CDR3 sequence reads: CASSLGTANTGELFF. In DNA form, the CDR3 reads TGTGCCAGCAGCTTAGGTACCGCGAACACCGGGGAGCTGTTTTTT.

The rearrangement links TRBV4-1 to TRBJ1-5; D gene uncertain. Trimming shortened V by 1 base and J by 3 bases, and 1 base separated the two germline ends. CDR1 and CDR2 from the germline V gene are MGHRA and YSYEKL. The CDR3 runs 12 residues. CDR3 sequence: CASSQANQPQHF. The CDR3 DNA follows: TGCGCCAGCAGCCAAGCCAATCAGCCCCAGCATTTT.

The chain links TRBV15 to TRBJ2-3, with TRBD1 matching over 7 bases. Germline CDR1 and CDR2: LNHNV and YYDKDF (reference sequence). This CDR3 region has 14 residues. With 4 bases clipped from V and 6 bases from J, the junction kept 7 bases outside the gene matches. CDR3 sequence reads: CATSIGTESDTQYF. The CDR3 DNA follows: TGTGCCACCAGCATAGGGACAGAGTCTGATACGCAGTATTTT.

As for this clone: The junction does not match germline at one end; this may be a read error. V usage is TRBV7-8 and J usage is TRBJ2-2; unclear D gene. The CDR3 loop spans 16 amino acids. The germline gives CDR1 SGHVS, CDR2 FQNEAQ. DNA of the CDR3: TGTGCCAGCAGTTTAGAAGCCGGGTGGAGTGACGGGGAGCTGTTTTTT. Amino acid sequence: CASSLEAGWSDGELFF.

V and J are TRBV30 and TRBJ2-1, with TRBD2 matching over 8 bases. The CDR3 is made up of 15 amino acids. Losses at the gene ends were 1 base for V and 10 bases for J; bases not matched to a gene: 12. CDR1 is GTSNPN, CDR2 SVGIG, per germline (reference sequence). The CDR3 bases are TGTGCCTGGAGTGAACTAAGCGGGGGTCCAGGGGAGCAGTTCTTC. It codes for CAWSELSGGPGEQFF.

The chain carries TRBV5-6 and TRBJ1-2, with D uncertain. CDR1 is SGHDT, CDR2 YYEEEE, per germline. This CDR3 is 13 amino acids long. Trimming took off 4 bases at V and 4 bases at J, with 11 bases between the two ends. CDR3 protein: CASSVDVGYGYTF. Here the CDR3 DNA reads TGTGCCAGCAGCGTGGACGTTGGCTATGGCTACACCTTC.

This clone came up once. The rearrangement uses TRBV9 and TRBJ2-1; D may be TRBD2 (6 bases). The CDR3 length is 17 residues. The germline V gene encodes CDR1 SGDLS and CDR2 YYNGEE. V lost 0 bases to trimming and J lost 1 base, with 14 bases between them. The CDR3 DNA reads TGTGCCAGCAGCGTAGAATCAGGCGGGGCTTCCTACAATGAGCAGTTCTTC. Protein product: CASSVESGGASYNEQFF.

About this clone: The sample contains more than one DNA sequence encoding this CDR3. J is TRBJ1-5 and V is TRBV19, with 7 bases lining up with TRBD1. V shed 6 bases, J shed 4 bases, and the junction held 0 bases outside the gene matches. CDR1 is LNHDA, CDR2 SQIVND, per germline (reference sequence). The CDR3 is 12 amino acids. CDR3 sequence reads: CASRQGNQPQHF. Written as DNA, the CDR3 is TGTGCCAGTAGACAGGGGAATCAGCCCCAGCATTTT.

The genes are TRBV7-9 and TRBJ2-7; tentative D call: TRBD1 (5 bases). Germline CDR1 is SEHNR and CDR2 is FQNEAQ (reference sequence). V was shortened by 5 bases and J by 7 bases, with 15 bases between the two germline ends. This CDR3 has 13 residues. DNA of the CDR3: TGTGCCAGCAGCGTGGAGTTGGACACTGAGCAGTACTTC. This translates into CASSVELDTEQYF.